This T cell receptor (beta chain) appears in the sequencing data of a study of cytomegalovirus exposure and HLA in healthy donors. Between the trimmed V and J ends, which lost 4 bases and 0 bases, there was a span of 4 bases. This CDR3 contains 13 residues. The V gene's germline CDR1 is KGHSH and CDR2 LQKENI. Sampled while nominally healthy, donors likely had unrecorded immune exposures. Findings and caveats of the study: A reported reduction in N-insertions relative to the approximately 670-donor mean was seen in an Asian-associated ancestry cluster in a later analysis. The HLA-A and HLA-B alleles of most subjects were reportedly predicted accurately from TCR beta sequences. Later analysis suggested most CMV-associated TCR beta chains were HLA-restricted.

The PCR had 60 Vbeta and 13 Jbeta primers. Data came from immunoSEQ multiplex PCR; TCRdb stores just in-frame clones and leaves some out. Of some 120,000 clones listed, under 90% are singletons. As regards this clone: The antigen remains unidentified.

The sample was PBMCs. The TCR sequence derives from a woman aged 40 to 50 in good health and CMV-seronegative. The chain links TRBV18 to TRBJ1-5; D gene ambiguous. CDR3: CASSLDSNQPQHF. Written as DNA, the CDR3 is TGTGCCAGCTCACTAGATAGCAATCAGCCCCAGCATTTT.